The clone carrying this T cell receptor (beta chain) was counted a few times. The antigen remains undetermined. Trimming stripped 4 bases from V and 4 bases from J, with 16 bases between. The CDR3 runs to 14 residues. From germline, CDR1 is SQVTM and CDR2 ANQGSEA. The authors reverse transcribed all of the isolated RNA, so sequencing captured expressed TCRB transcripts. The table came from immunoSEQ multiplex PCR; TCRdb's copy has only in-frame clones and leaves some out. The sample lists 300,000 to 450,000 clones, 20% occurring once. This record comes from a study of beta chain features in type 1 diabetes. Whole-study findings and limits: Type 1 diabetes patients had moderately but significantly shorter TCRB CDR3s in all four CD4+ subsets. It was among patients, rather than healthy donors, that naive, central memory and Treg TCRB repertoires appeared more similar.

This TCR derives from a woman aged 18 to 35 in good health. The rearrangement joins TRBV29-1 to TRBJ1-1, with D hard to call. The sequencing input was naive CD4+ T cells from blood. The CDR3 DNA sequence: TGCAGCGTTGTTGGCAGCCTCTCAGGCACTGAAGCTTTCTTT. It is translated as CSVVGSLSGTEAFF.